What follows is one T cell receptor beta chain and its context. The antigen remains unidentified. CDR3 length: 15 residues. V dropped 3 bases and J dropped 1 base, with 13 bases sitting between them. Per germline, CDR1 MNHNS and CDR2 SASEGT. Sequencing used immunoSEQ multiplex PCR; TCRdb keeps in-frame clones, though not all of them. The table has about a million clones, roughly 80% seen once; the top ten hold 1.4%. This entry belongs to a study of shared clonotypes between healthy human individuals. Overall study context: The donor group consisted of two women and a few men, aged 18 to 49. Whole-study findings and limits: Non-shared clonotypes had lower generation probabilities than clonotypes shared by all four sorted-subset donors.

The receptor's source is a young man in good health. Sequencing used memory CD4+ T cells sorted from blood. Subset noted: CD45RA-negative fraction. The rearrangement links TRBV6-1 to TRBJ2-7, with D uncertain. The DNA of the CDR3 is TGTGCCAGCAGTGAGGATGGGCGGATTTCCTACGAGCAGTACTTC. Translated, it gives CASSEDGRISYEQYF.